The TCR beta chain described here comes from a study of shared clonotypes between healthy human individuals. Per the study methods: There were no quality scores in the junction-only immunoSEQ sequences, so filtering differed. TCRdb keeps only in-frame clones here, not all; method: immunoSEQ multiplex PCR. The V and J calls and clone size come from that table; D and trimming were worked out from the DNA. The data show around 500,000 clones, with roughly 77% seen just once and under 15% held by the top ten. Trimming removed 8 bases at V and 4 bases at J, with 14 bases between. Germline assignment: CDR1 SNHLY and CDR2 FYNNEI. The CDR3 loop spans 13 amino acids.

The chain recombines TRBV2 with TRBJ1-1; D remains ambiguous. The sequence derives from a woman in her forties in good health. Some clones in this sample may be carry-over from other donors' samples. The sample consisted of PBMCs. CDR3: CASRGVMGTEAFF. DNA for the CDR3: TGTGCCAGCCGCGGGGTGATGGGCACTGAAGCTTTCTTT.